Below are 22 T cell receptor beta chains sequenced from a single sample in a study of T cells in Graves' hyperthyroidism and ophthalmopathy. RNA transcripts provided the source from which TCR beta CDR3 regions were amplified. RT-PCR in the first round (using the HTBI primer set) targeted the TCR CDR3. MiXCR, run by TCRdb on the multiplex PCR reads, gives a single entry per CDR3 protein. The sample shows about 52,000 distinct CDR3 sequences, roughly half of them seen only once. The specimen was blood. Source of these receptors: a woman between 45 and 65 years old with Graves' ophthalmopathy.

This clonotype was detected ten times or more. This sequence joins TRBV7-3 and TRBJ2-3; 8 bases align to TRBD2. From germline, CDR1 is SGHTA and CDR2 FQGTGA. The CDR3 covers 17 residues. J lost 1 base, V lost 2 bases, and 8 bases had no gene match. CDR3 in DNA: TGTGCCAGCAGCTTAGGGACGGGGGGGCCCGGCACAGATACGCAGTATTTT. It yields the protein CASSLGTGGPGTDTQYF.

Relative to its sample, this clonotype is medium-sized. The rearrangement uses TRBV2 and TRBJ1-2; tentatively, D is TRBD1 (5 bases). Germline values: CDR1 SNHLY, CDR2 FYNNEI. The CDR3 length is 15 residues. The V end was cut by 5 bases, the J end by 4 bases, with 17 bases between. As DNA, the CDR3 is TGTGCCAGCAGTTCCCCCGGGGGGGGTGGCTATGGCTACACCTTC. This translates into CASSSPGGGGYGYTF. The full variable domain, with the rest looked up from reference TRBV2 and TRBJ1-2, is EPEVTQTPSHQVTQMGQEVILRCVPISNHLYFYWYRQILGQKVEFLVSFYNNEISEKSEIFDDQFSVERPDGSNFTLKIRSTKLEDSAMYFCASSSPGGGGYGYTFGSGTRLTVV.

This chain connects TRBV20-1 to TRBJ1-4; no firm D call. Deletions cut 0 bases from V and 10 bases from J, with 15 bases between. The germline gives CDR1 DFQATT, CDR2 SNEGSKA (reference sequence). This CDR3 has 14 amino acids. The CDR3 region has the DNA TGCAGTGCTAGAGACGCAACAACTAGTGGAAAACTGTTTTTT. It is translated as CSARDATTSGKLFF.

The V call is TRBV24-1, the J call TRBJ1-1; possible D gene TRBD1, 5 bases. Trimming pared 9 bases from V and 1 base from J, leaving 11 bases between. CDR3 length equals 13 residues. CDR1 and CDR2 from the germline V gene are KGHDR and SFDVKD. The CDR3 DNA reads as TGTGCCACCCGAGGGGTGGAGAACACTGAAGCTTTCTTT. Translated: CATRGVENTEAFF.

On this clonotype: A much larger clone lies one base from this, so it may be a read error. V usage is TRBV12-3 or TRBV12-4 and J usage is TRBJ2-3; TRBD2 aligns across 9 bases. The CDR3 is 17 amino acids. The CDR3 loop reads CASSPAGLAGRTETQYF. The CDR3, as DNA: TGTGCCAGCAGTCCAGCAGGGCTAGCGGGACGCACAGAGACGCAGTATTTT.

The sample holds many counts of this clonotype. The chain recombines TRBV24-1 with TRBJ2-3; D not certain. V was shortened by 2 bases and J by 2 bases, with 10 bases between the two germline ends. Germline V gene data show CDR1 as KGHDR and CDR2 as SFDVKD. The CDR3 sequence is 15 residues long. In nucleotides, the CDR3 is TGTGCCACCAGTGATTCCAGACACTACACAGATACGCAGTATTTT. This sequence encodes CATSDSRHYTDTQYF.

Points on this clonotype: A read error may account for a junction end that differs from germline. The J gene is TRBJ1-3, the V gene TRBV10-3; 7 bases are shared with TRBD1. The CDR3 is made up of 17 amino acids. Germline CDR1 reads ENHRY; CDR2 reads SYGVKD. This CDR3 reads CAISSRTGSSPGNTMYF. The CDR3 bases are TGTGCCATCAGTTCGAGGACAGGATCCAGCCCTGGAAACACCATGTATTTT.

Only one count was recorded for this clonotype. This chain joins TRBV7-9 and TRBJ2-1, with 9 bases that match TRBD1. Losses at the gene ends were 4 bases for V and 6 bases for J; bases not matched to a gene: 4. Germline assignment: CDR1 SEHNR and CDR2 FQNEAQ (reference sequence). The CDR3 covers 14 residues. CDR3 residues: CASSSGTGSNEQFF. In DNA, the CDR3 is TGTGCCAGCAGCTCCGGGACAGGGAGCAATGAGCAGTTCTTC.

The V gene is TRBV5-4, the J gene TRBJ2-7, with D tentatively TRBD1 or TRBD2 (5 bases each). V was cut by 4 bases and J by 9 bases, with 17 bases left in between. Germline V lookup: CDR1 SGHNT, CDR2 YYREEE (reference sequence). The CDR3 contains 13 residues. CDR3 sequence: CASSRPIGDGQYF. CDR3 coding DNA: TGTGCCAGCAGCCGACCCATAGGGGACGGGCAGTACTTC. Combining the CDR3 with reference TRBV5-4 and TRBJ2-7 gives the whole variable domain ETGVTQSPTHLIKTRGQQVTLRCSSQSGHNTVSWYQQALGQGPQFIFQYYREEENGRGNFPPRFSGLQFPNYSSELNVNALELDDSALYLCASSRPIGDGQYFGPGTRLTVT.

In nucleotides, the CDR3 is TGCAGTGCCCCGCAGCCCGGGGACGGCTACTACGAGCAGTACTTC. Translation: CSAPQPGDGYYEQYF. The V gene is TRBV20-1, the J gene TRBJ2-7, with D perhaps given as TRBD1 or TRBD2 (5 bases each). The CDR3 extends over 15 amino acids. V gave up 6 bases and J gave up 3 bases, with 21 bases separating them. Germline CDR1 and CDR2: DFQATT and SNEGSKA (reference sequence).

The genes are TRBV5-1 and TRBJ2-5; possible D gene TRBD2, 7 bases. The CDR3 contains 15 residues. CDR1 SGHRS and CDR2 YFSETQ come from the germline V gene. The germline V and J ends were trimmed by 3 bases and 2 bases, with 14 bases remaining between them. As DNA, the CDR3 is TGCGCCAGCAGCTACCGCGGGGGACAACAAGAGACCCAGTACTTC. The encoded protein is CASSYRGGQQETQYF.

This clonotype was seen at least ten times. The rearrangement links TRBV12-3 or TRBV12-4 to TRBJ2-3; 14 bases are shared with TRBD2. The CDR3 extends over 17 amino acids. The J segment lost 4 bases and the V segment lost 3 bases, leaving 6 bases of the junction unmatched. CDR3 residues: CASSFLGLAGVADTQYF. CDR3 DNA sequence: TGTGCCAGCAGTTTTCTGGGACTAGCGGGGGTGGCAGATACGCAGTATTTT.

This clonotype was picked up many times. The chain couples TRBV7-6 to TRBJ1-5, with D unclear. Trimming left V 5 bases short and J 3 bases short, with 23 bases between. Germline V lookup: CDR1 SGHVS, CDR2 FNYEAQ. The CDR3 has 18 residues. The CDR3 protein is CASSMTPPMGADNQPQHF. Written as DNA, the CDR3 is TGTGCCAGCAGCATGACACCACCCATGGGAGCCGACAATCAGCCCCAGCATTTT.

This chain connects TRBV5-1 to TRBJ2-5, with 10 nucleotides matching TRBD1. The CDR3 runs 15 residues. The V and J ends lost 4 bases and 2 bases, in that order; junction bases with no gene match: 5. Per the germline V gene, CDR1 is SGHRS and CDR2 is YFSETQ. CDR3: CASSMTGGPQETQYF. The CDR3 DNA reads TGCGCCAGCAGCATGACAGGGGGCCCGCAAGAGACCCAGTACTTC.

This clonotype was detected a few times. J is TRBJ2-1 and V is TRBV15, with TRBD2 matching 9 bases. The CDR3 length is 15 residues. With 1 base clipped from V and 5 bases from J, the junction kept 3 bases outside the gene matches. Germline V gives CDR1 LNHNV, CDR2 YYDKDF (reference sequence). CDR3 DNA: TGTGCCACCAGCAGAGTGGCGGGAGGGAACAATGAGCAGTTCTTC. This codes for CATSRVAGGNNEQFF.

This clonotype was detected many times. The chain uses TRBV28 and TRBJ1-2; D uncertain. The germline V gene encodes CDR1 MDHEN and CDR2 SYDVKM. This CDR3 has 14 residues. V lost 5 bases, J lost 1 base, and 11 bases lay in between. CDR3 in amino acids: CASSIGVDNYGYTF. Here the CDR3 DNA reads TGTGCCAGCAGTATCGGGGTTGATAACTATGGCTACACCTTC.

As concerns this clonotype: The conserved closing phenylalanine or tryptophan is absent in this CDR3, likely reflecting a read error. This sequence joins TRBV7-2 and TRBJ2-5; a possible D gene is TRBD1 (7 bases). Trimming removed 8 bases from V and 2 bases from J, with 12 bases in between. Germline values: CDR1 SGHTA, CDR2 FQGNSA. CDR3 length: 13 residues. The CDR3 DNA is TGTGCCAGCGGCGGGGACAGTCAAGAGACCCAGTACGTC. Translated: CASGGDSQETQYV.

The genes are TRBV9 and TRBJ2-6; a weak D match, TRBD1 (6 bases). This CDR3 has 18 residues. Trimming left V 1 base short and J 4 bases short, with 18 bases between. CDR1 and CDR2 (germline): SGDLS, YYNGEE. Written as DNA, the CDR3 is TGTGCCAGCAGCGTAAAACGGACAGACCCCTGGGGGGCCAACGTCCTGACTTTC. Amino acid sequence: CASSVKRTDPWGANVLTF.

About this clonotype: This is likely a read error, given that the CDR3 carries no conserved phenylalanine or tryptophan at its end. No DNA is shown, since the ends of the CDR3 on it are uncertain; the CDR3 is the one TCRdb lists. This chain uses TRBV7-2 with TRBJ2-3; the table's D call, TRBD2, was not checked against the DNA. The CDR3 adds up to 14 amino acids, both ends counted. The germline gives CDR1 SGHTA, CDR2 FQGNSA. CDR3 amino acids: CASSGSWGTDTQYS.

The V and J genes are TRBV5-1 and TRBJ2-3, with TRBD2 matching over 9 bases. The CDR3 extends over 16 amino acids. Germline CDR1 reads SGHRS; CDR2 reads YFSETQ. V lost 6 bases to trimming and J lost 1 base; unmatched junction nucleotides: 9. CDR3: CASTRRGGQRTDTQYF. CDR3 in DNA: TGCGCCAGCACCAGGCGGGGGGGCCAACGCACAGATACGCAGTATTTT. The variable domain in full, completed from reference TRBV5-1 and TRBJ2-3, reads KAGVTQTPRYLIKTRGQQVTLSCSPISGHRSVSWYQQTPGQGLQFLFEYFSETQRNKGNFPGRFSGRQFSNSRSEMNVSTLELGDSALYLCASTRRGGQRTDTQYFGPGTRLTVL.

This clonotype was detected only a few times. A much larger clone differs by one base, so this may be a read error. This chain links TRBV5-1 with TRBJ2-7, with D unresolved. The germline gives CDR1 SGHRS, CDR2 YFSETQ. Trimming took 2 bases from V and 2 from J, leaving 11 bases between them. The CDR3 spans 14 residues. CDR3 amino acids: CASSLSPLAYEQYF. CDR3 DNA: TGCGCCAGCAGCTTATCTCCTTTGGCCTACGAGCAGTACTTC.

This clonotype was recorded a few times. A clone one base away is much larger, so this may be a read error. The CDR3 here is CASSFGTSATDAQYF. Written as DNA, the CDR3 is TGTGCCAGCAGTTTTGGGACTAGCGCTACAGATGCGCAGTATTTT. The rearrangement uses TRBV6-5 and TRBJ2-3, with 10 positions matching TRBD2. The CDR3 has 15 amino acids. Germline CDR1 MNHEY, CDR2 SVGAGI.